These 24 T cell receptor beta chains came from one sample sequenced in a study of control samples from healthy donors and cancer patients. Method: immunoSEQ multiplex PCR; TCRdb's copy keeps in-frame clones and lacks some. The top ten clones hold approximately 7% of a sample with approximately 98,000 clones, around 80% of them seen once. Sequenced material: blood. All receptors derive from a man between 18 and 29 years old in good health.

This chain connects TRBV18 to TRBJ1-6, with 8 bases aligning to TRBD1. The CDR3 has 14 residues. V shed 3 bases and J 14 bases; nucleotides not matched to a gene: 9. Germline values: CDR1 KGHSH, CDR2 LQKENI. The CDR3 here is CASSPGQGVGTLHF. CDR3 in DNA: TGTGCCAGCTCACCCGGACAGGGTGTGGGCACCCTCCACTTT.

This clone was seen once. The chain is built from TRBV19 and TRBJ2-7, with 10 bases matching TRBD1. Unmatched junction bases numbered 8, after V lost 8 bases and J lost 4 bases. The CDR3 totals 14 residues. The germline V gene has CDR1 LNHDA and CDR2 SQIVND (reference sequence). The CDR3 DNA reads as TGTGCCAGTTTCGGGACAGGGGAATTGTACGAGCAGTACGTC. It translates to CASFGTGELYEQYV.

This clone was seen at least ten times. V is TRBV10-1 and J is TRBJ1-1, with D hard to call. The germline CDR1 and CDR2 sequences are WNHNN and SYGVQD (reference sequence). The CDR3 is made up of 12 amino acids. Trimming removed 7 bases from V and 5 bases from J, with 11 bases in between. CDR3 sequence: CASMGGRTEAFF. The CDR3 DNA reads as TGCGCCAGCATGGGTGGGAGGACTGAAGCTTTCTTT.

This rearrangement joins TRBV7-2 to TRBJ2-1, with 11 bases fitting TRBD2. The CDR3 extends over 18 amino acids. V trimming: 1 base; J trimming: 4 bases; junction bases outside the gene matches: 9. Germline values: CDR1 SGHTA, CDR2 FQGNSA. As DNA, the CDR3 is TGTGCCAGCAGCTTAGAACGGGAACTAGCGGGGGTATACAATGAGCAGTTCTTC. Translation: CASSLERELAGVYNEQFF.

The chain joins TRBV5-1 to TRBJ2-7; the match to TRBD1 covers 9 bases. CDR3 length: 15 residues. Trimming removed 4 bases from V and 2 bases from J; junction bases left unmatched: 7. Germline values: CDR1 SGHRS, CDR2 YFSETQ. CDR3 nucleotide sequence: TGCGCCAGCAGCCCCGGACAGGGGACGACCTACGAGCAGTACTTC. Translation gives CASSPGQGTTYEQYF.

V and J are TRBV28 and TRBJ1-5, with D uncertain. Germline CDR1 reads MDHEN; CDR2 reads SYDVKM. V lost 7 bases to trimming and J lost 5 bases, with 15 bases between them. The CDR3 is 14 residues long. The CDR3 sequence: CASNRVIEHQPQHF. DNA for the CDR3: TGTGCCAGCAATCGGGTGATTGAGCATCAGCCCCAGCATTTT.

The rearrangement links TRBV19 to TRBJ1-2; possibly TRBD1 for D (6 bases). CDR3 length: 16 residues. V was shortened by 2 bases and J by 2 bases, with 15 bases between the two germline ends. Per germline, CDR1 LNHDA and CDR2 SQIVND (reference sequence). The DNA of the CDR3 is TGTGCCAGTAGTATATTAACGGGACAACGCAACTATGGCTACACCTTC. Its translation: CASSILTGQRNYGYTF.

The rearrangement uses TRBV2 and TRBJ2-7, with TRBD2 identical over 10 bases. The J segment lost 2 bases and the V segment lost 6 bases, leaving 4 bases of the junction unmatched. Per germline, CDR1 SNHLY and CDR2 FYNNEI. The CDR3 is 14 residues long. In nucleotides, the CDR3 is TGTGCCAGCAGATTTAGCGGGGGGCCCTACGAGCAGTACTTC. This sequence encodes CASRFSGGPYEQYF.

This chain joins TRBV6-5 and TRBJ1-2, with unresolved D. V shed 8 bases and J shed 5 bases, with 12 bases lying between them. Germline values: CDR1 MNHEY, CDR2 SVGAGI. The CDR3 totals 12 residues. CDR3 sequence: CASPRFGYGYTF. DNA for the CDR3: TGTGCCAGCCCCCGATTCGGGTATGGCTACACCTTC.

This chain connects TRBV18 to TRBJ1-6; weak D call: TRBD1 (6 bases). The germline V and J ends were trimmed by 8 bases and 8 bases, with 13 bases remaining between them. The CDR3 consists of 13 residues. Germline V CDR1 and CDR2: KGHSH, LQKENI. The CDR3 sequence: CASATGRDSPLHF. In nucleotides, the CDR3 is TGTGCCAGCGCCACAGGGCGGGATTCACCCCTCCACTTT.

V gene TRBV5-1 combines with J gene TRBJ1-4; tentative D call: TRBD1 (5 bases). There are 13 residues in the CDR3. V shed 3 bases and J shed 7 bases, with 10 bases lying between them. The V gene's germline CDR1 is SGHRS and CDR2 YFSETQ. CDR3 in amino acids: CASSSGGSEKLFF. Written as DNA, the CDR3 is TGCGCCAGCAGCTCGGGGGGGAGTGAAAAACTGTTTTTT.

A word on this clone: Other DNA sequences of this sample code for an identical CDR3. The chain joins TRBV10-3 to TRBJ1-5; the D is unclear. The V and J ends lost 0 bases and 7 bases respectively, with 4 bases between them. The CDR3 has 12 residues. CDR1 is ENHRY and CDR2 is SYGVKD in the germline V gene. As DNA, the CDR3 is TGTGCCATCAGTGAGTCGAACCAGCCCCAGCATTTT. Encoded protein: CAISESNQPQHF.

The chain recombines TRBV24-1 with TRBJ2-3; TRBD1 is a possible D gene (5 bases). V was pared by 3 bases and J by 4 bases, with 19 bases between. CDR1 and CDR2 (germline): KGHDR, SFDVKD. CDR3 size: 17 residues. This chain's CDR3 is CATSDPQDQGVPDTQYF. Written as DNA, the CDR3 is TGTGCCACCAGTGATCCCCAGGATCAAGGGGTCCCAGATACGCAGTATTTT.

The CDR3 reads CSVGTWDIQYF. CDR3 bases: TGCAGCGTGGGGACCTGGGACATTCAGTACTTC. The V gene is TRBV29-1, the J gene TRBJ2-4; D might be TRBD1 or TRBD2, each matching 5 bases. From germline, CDR1 is SQVTM and CDR2 ANQGSEA. Trimming cost V 6 bases and J 8 bases, with 11 bases left between them. This CDR3 is built from 11 residues.

The chain links TRBV30 to TRBJ1-1; no definite D call. The CDR3 is 15 residues long. Germline values: CDR1 GTSNPN, CDR2 SVGIG (reference sequence). With 0 bases removed from V and 3 bases from J, the gap between germline ends came to 14 bases. The CDR3 loop is CAWSVRVRRYTEAFF. The CDR3 DNA follows: TGTGCCTGGAGTGTAAGGGTCAGGCGATACACTGAAGCTTTCTTT.

With regard to this clone: One end of the junction does not line up with germline, which may come from a read error. The V gene is TRBV27, the J gene TRBJ1-6; D not certain. The germline V gene encodes CDR1 MNHEY and CDR2 SMNVEV (reference sequence). This CDR3 is built from 13 residues. In nucleotides, the CDR3 is TGTGCCAGCAGTTTTTCTTTTCGATCACCCCCCCACTTT. Protein: CASSFSFRSPPHF.

This clone was observed a single time. The chain is built from TRBV6-6 and TRBJ1-2; TRBD1 matches 10 bases. The junction had 6 bases not matched to a gene; V was cut back by 5 bases and J by 3 bases. The germline V gene encodes CDR1 MNHNY and CDR2 SVGAGI (reference sequence). The CDR3 spans 15 residues. The CDR3: CASSTPGQGYYGYTF. The CDR3 DNA reads TGTGCCAGCAGTACCCCGGGACAGGGGTACTATGGCTACACCTTC.

As concerns this clone: The junction shows a germline mismatch at one end, possibly a read error. The J gene is TRBJ2-2, the V gene TRBV28, with 9 positions matching TRBD1. CDR1 and CDR2 (germline): MDHEN, SYDVKM. The CDR3 covers 17 residues. CDR3 loop: CASSLSTGGMNTGELLF. In nucleotides, the CDR3 is TGTGCCAGCAGCTTATCGACAGGGGGGATGAACACCGGGGAGCTGCTTTTT. The full variable domain, completed using reference TRBV28 and TRBJ2-2, is DVKVTQSSRYLVKRTGEKVFLECVQDMDHENMFWYRQDPGLGLRLIYFSYDVKMKEKGDIPEGYSVSREKKERFSLILESASTNQTSMYLCASSLSTGGMNTGELLFGEGSRLTVL.

V usage is TRBV6-1 and J usage is TRBJ1-2; the match to TRBD1 covers 10 bases. Germline V gene lookup returns CDR1 MNHNS and CDR2 SASEGT. This CDR3 is 15 amino acids long. Trimming at V came to 3 bases and at J to 5 bases, leaving 6 bases not matched to a gene. The DNA of the CDR3 is TGTGCCAGCAGTGAGCGGGACAGGGGCTTTTATGGCTACACCTTC. Translated: CASSERDRGFYGYTF.

The rearrangement links TRBV5-6 to TRBJ2-3, with TRBD2 matching over 15 bases. V was clipped by 3 bases and J by 7 bases; unmatched bases: 3. The germline V gene encodes CDR1 SGHDT and CDR2 YYEEEE. CDR3 length equals 15 residues. For the CDR3, the DNA is TGTGCCAGCAGCTATGGACTAGCGGGGGGGCATACGCAGTATTTT. It specifies CASSYGLAGGHTQYF.

The chain carries TRBV3-1 (or the pseudogene TRBV3-2) and TRBJ2-7, with 9 nucleotides matching TRBD1. Germline V gene sequence: CDR1 LGHDT, CDR2 YNNKEL (reference sequence). V trimming: 6 bases; J trimming: 6 bases; junction bases outside the gene matches: 3. The CDR3 consists of 12 residues. The CDR3 loop is CASRGTGSEQYV. The DNA for the CDR3 is TGTGCCAGCAGGGGGACAGGGTCCGAGCAGTACGTC.

The chain recombines TRBV6-5 with TRBJ1-2; TRBD1 might be the D (6 bases). Germline V gene lookup returns CDR1 MNHEY and CDR2 SVGAGI. The CDR3 runs 16 residues. Trimming took off 2 bases at V and 0 bases at J, with 13 bases between the two ends. CDR3 coding DNA: TGTGCCAGCAGTTACGAAGGGGGGATATCTAACTATGGCTACACCTTC. It is translated as CASSYEGGISNYGYTF.

As regards this clone: Other nucleotide sequences from this sample produce the same CDR3. V is TRBV7-2 and J is TRBJ1-6; 7 bases fit TRBD1. Germline CDR1 SGHTA, CDR2 FQGNSA. The CDR3 has 14 amino acids. The ends lost 6 bases at V and 6 bases at J; junction bases unmatched: 5. The DNA of the CDR3 is TGTGCCAGCAGTTTACAGGGGAGTAATTCACCCCTCCACTTT. Amino acid sequence: CASSLQGSNSPLHF.

The chain carries TRBV24-1 and TRBJ2-3; TRBD1 might be the D (5 bases). There are 17 residues in the CDR3. Trimming removed 2 bases at V and 0 bases at J, with 14 bases between. Per the germline V gene, CDR1 is KGHDR and CDR2 is SFDVKD. The CDR3 sequence: CATSDSWGRVSTDTQYF. As DNA, the CDR3 is TGTGCCACCAGTGATTCTTGGGGCAGGGTCAGCACAGATACGCAGTATTTT.